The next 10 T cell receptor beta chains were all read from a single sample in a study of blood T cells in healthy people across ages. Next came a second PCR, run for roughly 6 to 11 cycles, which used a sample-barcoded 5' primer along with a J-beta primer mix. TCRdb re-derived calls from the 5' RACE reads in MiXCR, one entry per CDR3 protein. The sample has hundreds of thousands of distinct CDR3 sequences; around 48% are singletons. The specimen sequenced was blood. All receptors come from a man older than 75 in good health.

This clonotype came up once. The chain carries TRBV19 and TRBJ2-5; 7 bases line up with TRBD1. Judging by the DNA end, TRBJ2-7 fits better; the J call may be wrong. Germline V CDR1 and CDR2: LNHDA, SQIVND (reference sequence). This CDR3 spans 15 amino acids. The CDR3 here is CASSIVRGPSYEQYF. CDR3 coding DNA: TGTGCCAGTAGTATAGTAAGGGGGCCATCCTACGAGCAGTACTTC.

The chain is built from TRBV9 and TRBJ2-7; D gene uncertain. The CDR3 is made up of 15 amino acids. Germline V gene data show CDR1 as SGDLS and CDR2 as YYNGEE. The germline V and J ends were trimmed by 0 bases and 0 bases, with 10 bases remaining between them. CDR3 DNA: TGTGCCAGCAGCGTAGGAATGTTGGGCTCCTACGAGCAGTACTTC. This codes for CASSVGMLGSYEQYF.

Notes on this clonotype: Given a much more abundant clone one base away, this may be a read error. The CDR3 DNA reads TGTGCCAGCAGCCCGACCGGGACTAGCGGGAGAGTTTCCTACAATGAGCAGTACTTC. It specifies CASSPTGTSGRVSYNEQYF. The chain combines TRBV6-1 with TRBJ2-1; 14 positions match TRBD2. Judging by the DNA end, TRBJ2-7 fits better; the J call may be wrong. This CDR3 region has 19 residues. In germline, CDR1 is MNHNS, CDR2 SASEGT.

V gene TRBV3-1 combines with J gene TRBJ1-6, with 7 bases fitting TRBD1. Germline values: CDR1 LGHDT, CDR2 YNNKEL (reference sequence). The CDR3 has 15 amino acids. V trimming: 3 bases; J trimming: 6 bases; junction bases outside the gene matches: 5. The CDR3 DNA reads TGTGCCAGCAGCCAGGGAGGGGGCCCTAATTCACCCCTCCACTTT. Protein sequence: CASSQGGGPNSPLHF.

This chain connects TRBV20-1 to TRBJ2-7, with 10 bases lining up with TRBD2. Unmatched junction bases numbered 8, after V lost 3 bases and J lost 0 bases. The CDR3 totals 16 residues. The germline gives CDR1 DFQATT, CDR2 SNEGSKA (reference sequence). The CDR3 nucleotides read TGCAGTGCTAGTAAGGTGTCTAGCGGGAGCTCCTACGAGCAGTACTTC. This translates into CSASKVSSGSSYEQYF.

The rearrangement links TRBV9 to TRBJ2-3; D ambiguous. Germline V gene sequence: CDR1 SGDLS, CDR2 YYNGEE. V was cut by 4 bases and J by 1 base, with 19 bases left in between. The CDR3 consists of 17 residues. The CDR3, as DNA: TGTGCCAGCAGCCCCCGAGAAGTCGCGACCCGCACAGATACGCAGTATTTT. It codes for CASSPREVATRTDTQYF.

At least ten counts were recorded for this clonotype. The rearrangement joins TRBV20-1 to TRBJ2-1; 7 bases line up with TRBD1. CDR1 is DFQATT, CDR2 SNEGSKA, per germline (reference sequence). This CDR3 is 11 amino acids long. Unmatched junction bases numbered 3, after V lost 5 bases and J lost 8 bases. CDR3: CSAPGGDEQFF. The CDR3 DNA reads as TGCAGTGCTCCAGGGGGAGATGAGCAGTTCTTC.

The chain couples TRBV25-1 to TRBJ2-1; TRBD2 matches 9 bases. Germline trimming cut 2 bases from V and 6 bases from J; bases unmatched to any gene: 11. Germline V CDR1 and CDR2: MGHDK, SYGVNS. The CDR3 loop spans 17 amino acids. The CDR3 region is CASSEKRAGGPRNEQFF. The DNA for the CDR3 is TGTGCCAGCAGTGAAAAACGCGCGGGAGGGCCGCGCAATGAGCAGTTCTTC.

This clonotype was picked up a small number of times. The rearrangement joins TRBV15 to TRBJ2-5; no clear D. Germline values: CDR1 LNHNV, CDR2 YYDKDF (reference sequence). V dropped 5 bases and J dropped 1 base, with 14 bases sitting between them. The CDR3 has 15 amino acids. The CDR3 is CATSDPNGGQETQYF. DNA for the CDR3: TGTGCCACCAGCGATCCCAATGGCGGCCAAGAGACCCAGTACTTC.

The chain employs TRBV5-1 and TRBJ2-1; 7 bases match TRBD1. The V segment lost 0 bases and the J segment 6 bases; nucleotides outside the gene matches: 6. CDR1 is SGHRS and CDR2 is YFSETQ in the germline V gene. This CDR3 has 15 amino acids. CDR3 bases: TGCGCCAGCAGCTTGGGACAGGGTATTGGCAATGAGCAGTTCTTC. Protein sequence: CASSLGQGIGNEQFF.